A selection of T cell receptor beta chains follows, all from one sample in a study of radiotherapy plus CTLA-4 blockade in lung cancer. Produced via immunoSEQ multiplex PCR; TCRdb's table is partial and in-frame only. Found here are 80,000 or so clones, about 79% of them singletons; the top ten hold 22%. Material: peripheral blood, obtained from a patient treated with radiotherapy plus ipilimumab. These receptors were obtained from a human donor with non-small cell lung cancer whose response to radiotherapy plus ipilimumab could not be evaluated. Some clones in this sample may be carry-over from other donors' samples. CDR3s include the opening cysteine and the closing phenylalanine or tryptophan. D genes are given only for firm matches. Clone size is stated in some rows and not others, as once, few, many or a class when expanded.

V gene	D gene	clone size	J gene	CDR3 DNA	CDR3 protein
TRBV7-9	.	.	TRBJ2-7	TGTGCCCTCTTCGGCAGGGAAACCTACGAGCAGTACTTC	CALFGRETYEQYF
TRBV6-6	TRBD1	few	TRBJ1-4	TGTGCCAGCACCCAGGGACAGATTAATGAAAAACTGTTTTTT	CASTQGQINEKLFF
TRBV10-3	TRBD1	few	TRBJ2-2	TGTGCCATCAGTCTCGGACAGGGCCTTGAGGAGCTGTTTTTT	CAISLGQGLEELFF
TRBV6-5	.	.	TRBJ1-2	TGTGCCAGCAGTTCGCAGGGAAATGGCTACACCTTC	CASSSQGNGYTF
TRBV27	.	.	TRBJ2-7	TGTGCCAGCAGATCGACAGGAACCTCCGAGCAGTACTTC	CASRSTGTSEQYF
TRBV10-3	.	.	TRBJ2-7	TGTGCCATCTCCCCGGACAGCAGCTCCTACGAGCAGTACTTC	CAISPDSSSYEQYF
TRBV7-8	TRBD1	.	TRBJ1-5	TGTGCCAGCAGCTTAAGGGACAGCCCCAATCAGCCCCAGCATTTT	CASSLRDSPNQPQHF
TRBV9	.	.	TRBJ2-4	TGTGCCAGCATCCGGGGGGCCAAAAACATTCAGTACTTC	CASIRGAKNIQYF
TRBV7-8	.	.	TRBJ2-7	TGTGCCAGCAGCTTAGGGGAGGGGGGGGGAGCGAAATACGAGCAGTACTTC	CASSLGEGGGAKYEQYF
TRBV18	TRBD1	few	TRBJ2-7	TGTGCCAGCTCAAACAGACAGGGCACCGGCCACGAGCAGTACTTC	CASSNRQGTGHEQYF
TRBV7-2	.	.	TRBJ2-1	TGTGCCAGCAGCCTCTTCTCAGGGAACAATGAGCAGTTCTTC	CASSLFSGNNEQFF
TRBV11-1	.	.	TRBJ1-1	TGTGCCAGCAGCCTCCAGGGTCCCATGAACACTGAAGCTTTCTTT	CASSLQGPMNTEAFF
TRBV6-1	.	.	TRBJ1-1	TGTGCCAGCAGCCGACAGTTCACTGAAGCTTTCTTT	CASSRQFTEAFF
TRBV5-1	.	.	TRBJ1-1	TGCGCCAGCAGCTTCCCAGGGGTCACTGAAGCTTTCTTT	CASSFPGVTEAFF
TRBV4-2	TRBD1	.	TRBJ2-7	TGTGCCAGCAGCCAAGGGACAGGGGACGAGCAGTACTTC	CASSQGTGDEQYF
TRBV5-1	TRBD1	.	TRBJ2-7	TGCGCCAGCAGCGGCGGAGAGGGGGCAAGCGAGCAGTACTTC	CASSGGEGASEQYF
TRBV15	.	.	TRBJ1-2	TGTGCCACCAGCAGAGATATAGGCCTAGACTACACCTTC	CATSRDIGLDYTF
TRBV5-1	.	.	TRBJ1-6	TGCGCCAGCAGTCCAGGGACGGCCCAGGGGCTTAATTCACCCCTCCACTTT	CASSPGTAQGLNSPLHF
TRBV11-2	.	.	TRBJ2-7	TGTGCCAGCAGCTTGGTACAGGGCCCGGGGAACGAGCAGTACTTC	CASSLVQGPGNEQYF
TRBV5-1	.	.	TRBJ2-5	TGCGCCAGCAGCGGGCAGGGGCAAGAGACCCAGTACTTC	CASSGQGQETQYF
TRBV9	TRBD2	.	TRBJ2-7	TGTGCCAGCAGCGCCGGGGGGGCCGGGGTCTACGAGCAGTACTTC	CASSAGGAGVYEQYF
TRBV7-2	.	once	TRBJ1-2	TGTGCCAGCAGCCCGACAGGCACCTATGGCTACACCTTC	CASSPTGTYGYTF
TRBV7-2	.	.	TRBJ2-3	TGTGCCAGCAGCTTAGTAATTACCCAGACGCAGTATTTT	CASSLVITQTQYF
TRBV30	.	.	TRBJ2-1	TGTGCCTGGAGTGTAGAAAGGAGGCAGTTCTTC	CAWSVERRQFF
TRBV28	.	.	TRBJ1-3	TGTGCCAGCAGTTTAGGGGGGGGCATTAGAAACACCATATATTTT	CASSLGGGIRNTIYF
TRBV27	TRBD2	.	TRBJ2-3	TGTGCCAGCAGTTTTATGTCTAGCGGAATTTTCACAGATACGCAGTATTTT	CASSFMSSGIFTDTQYF
TRBV11-2	.	.	TRBJ2-7	TGTGCCAGCAGCTTAGAAGGAAGGGGTTCCTACGAGCAGTACTTC	CASSLEGRGSYEQYF
TRBV6-6	TRBD2	.	TRBJ2-7	TGTGCCAGCAGACCTAGCGGGGAAGCCTACGAGCAATACTTC	CASRPSGEAYEQYF
TRBV5-6	.	few	TRBJ2-7	TGTGCCAGCAGCTTGGGAGGTCTAGCTTTACTCGAGCAGTACTTC	CASSLGGLALLEQYF
TRBV5-5	TRBD2	.	TRBJ2-5	TGTGCCAGCAGCTTGGCGGGGGGAGAGACCCAGTACTTC	CASSLAGGETQYF
TRBV19	.	.	TRBJ2-1	TGTGCTACCCGAGCTAGCAGCTACAATGAGCAGTTCTTC	CATRASSYNEQFF
TRBV5-4	TRBD1	.	TRBJ2-7	TGTGCCAGCAGCCCTGGGGACAGAGGATCCTACGAGCAGTACTTC	CASSPGDRGSYEQYF
TRBV4-2	.	.	TRBJ2-5	TGTGCCAGCAGCCCGACTAGGGTGGTCTCGGCCCAGTACTTC	CASSPTRVVSAQYF
TRBV18	TRBD1	.	TRBJ2-7	TGTGCCAGCTCACCGCCGGGACAGGCGTACTCCTACGAGCAGTACTTC	CASSPPGQAYSYEQYF
TRBV9	TRBD1	.	TRBJ1-2	TGTGCCAGCAGTGCGGGACAGGGTCCCTATGGCTACACCTTC	CASSAGQGPYGYTF
TRBV28	.	.	TRBJ2-7	TGTGCCAGCGGAGTCCTACGAGCGGGCGGTGAGCAGTACTTC	CASGVLRAGGEQYF
TRBV5-4	TRBD1	.	TRBJ2-5	TGTGCCAGCAGCACGGACAGGGCCGAGACCCAGTACTTC	CASSTDRAETQYF
TRBV4-3	.	many	TRBJ1-2	TGCGCCAGCAGCCCTTCCCATTTTCTACCGCATGGCTACACCTTC	CASSPSHFLPHGYTF
TRBV7-2	.	.	TRBJ1-2	TGTGCCAGCAGCTACGACAGAGCTAACTATGGCTACACCTTC	CASSYDRANYGYTF
TRBV29-1	TRBD1	.	TRBJ2-1	TGCAGCGTCCTAGGACAGGGACCCGATGAGCAGTTCTTC	CSVLGQGPDEQFF
TRBV5-1	.	.	TRBJ2-5	TGCGCCAGCAGCTCCGGGTCCGGTGTGGAGACCCAGTACTTC	CASSSGSGVETQYF
TRBV2	.	.	TRBJ1-1	TGTGCCAGCAGTGTGAGCAGGGAGAACACTGAAGCTTTCTTT	CASSVSRENTEAFF
TRBV10-3	.	few	TRBJ1-1	TGTGCCATCCGTTCGGTCGACAACCCGAACACTGAAGCTTTCTTT	CAIRSVDNPNTEAFF
TRBV5-1	TRBD1	.	TRBJ1-1	TGCGCCAGCAGTTCCGGGACAGGGGGCACTGAAGCTTTCTTT	CASSSGTGGTEAFF
TRBV6-1	.	.	TRBJ2-3	TGTGCCAGCAGAGGATGGGCAGCGGCAGATACGCAGTATTTT	CASRGWAAADTQYF
TRBV6-1	.	few	TRBJ2-6	TGTGCCAGCAGTGAAGCGTTCCGACTTTCCTCTGGGGCCAACGTCCTGACTTTC	CASSEAFRLSSGANVLTF
TRBV11-1	TRBD2	.	TRBJ2-3	TGTGCCAGCAGACCGAGCGGGGGGAACACAGATACGCAGTATTTT	CASRPSGGNTDTQYF
TRBV2	TRBD2	.	TRBJ2-3	TGTGCCAGCAGCACCCAGCGGGGGAGACATGGCTCTAACACAGATACGCAGTATTTT	CASSTQRGRHGSNTDTQYF
TRBV27	TRBD2	.	TRBJ2-1	TGTGCCAGCAGTGTCACTAGCGGGGGCCACAATGAGCAGTTCTTC	CASSVTSGGHNEQFF
TRBV7-9	TRBD1	.	TRBJ1-1	TGTGCCAGCAGCTCAGCTCAGGGGGCGAACACTGAAGCTTTCTTT	CASSSAQGANTEAFF
TRBV19	TRBD1	.	TRBJ1-1	TGTGCCAGTAGTGTCCAGGGGGCGAGCACTGAAGCTTTCTTT	CASSVQGASTEAFF
TRBV6-5	.	once	TRBJ2-7	TGTGCCAGCAGTTATGGTCAGGGAATCTACGAGCAGTACTTC	CASSYGQGIYEQYF
TRBV19	.	.	TRBJ2-3	TGTGCCAGTAGTATAGATGAGGCCACAGATACGCAGTATTTT	CASSIDEATDTQYF
TRBV10-3	.	.	TRBJ1-3	TGTGCCATCAGTGAGTCGAATCTGGGGGCGCCCGGAAACACCATATATTTT	CAISESNLGAPGNTIYF
TRBV28	.	.	TRBJ2-7	TGTGCCAGCAGGATCGCGACAGACCCGGCCTACGAGCAGTACTTC	CASRIATDPAYEQYF
TRBV2	.	.	TRBJ1-5	TGTGCCAGTACCGGGACGGGGGGATATCAGCCCCAGCATTTT	CASTGTGGYQPQHF
TRBV6-1	TRBD1	.	TRBJ2-3	TGTGCCAGCAGTGCCAGACAGGGGGCGAGCACAGATACGCAGTATTTT	CASSARQGASTDTQYF
TRBV7-9	.	.	TRBJ2-7	TGTGCCAGCAGCCCCCGTGGGCCCCGCTCCTACGAGCAGTACTTC	CASSPRGPRSYEQYF